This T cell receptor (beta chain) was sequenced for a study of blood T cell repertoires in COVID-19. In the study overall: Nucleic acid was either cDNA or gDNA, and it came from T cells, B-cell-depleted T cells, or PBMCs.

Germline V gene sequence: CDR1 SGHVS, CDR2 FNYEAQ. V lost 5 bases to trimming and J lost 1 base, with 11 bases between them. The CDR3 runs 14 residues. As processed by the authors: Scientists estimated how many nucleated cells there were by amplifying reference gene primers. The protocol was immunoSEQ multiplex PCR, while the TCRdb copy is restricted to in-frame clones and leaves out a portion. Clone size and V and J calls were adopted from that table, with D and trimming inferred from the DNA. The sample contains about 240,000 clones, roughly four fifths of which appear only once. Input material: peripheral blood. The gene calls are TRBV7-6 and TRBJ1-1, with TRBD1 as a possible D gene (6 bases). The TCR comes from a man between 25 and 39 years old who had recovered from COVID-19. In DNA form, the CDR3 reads TGTGCCAGCAGCCTCGGCAGGGGGAACACTGAAGCTTTCTTT. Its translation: CASSLGRGNTEAFF.